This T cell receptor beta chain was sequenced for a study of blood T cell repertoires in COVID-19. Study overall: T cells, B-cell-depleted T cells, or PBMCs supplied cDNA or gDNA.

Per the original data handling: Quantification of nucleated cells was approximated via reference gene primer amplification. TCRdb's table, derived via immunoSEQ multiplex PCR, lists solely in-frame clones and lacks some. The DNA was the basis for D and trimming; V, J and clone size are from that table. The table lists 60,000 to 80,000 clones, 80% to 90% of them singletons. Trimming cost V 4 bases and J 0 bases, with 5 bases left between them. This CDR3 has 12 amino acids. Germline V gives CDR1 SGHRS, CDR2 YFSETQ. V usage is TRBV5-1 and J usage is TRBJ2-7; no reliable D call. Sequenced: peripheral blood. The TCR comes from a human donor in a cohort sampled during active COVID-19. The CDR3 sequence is CASSLPSYEQYF. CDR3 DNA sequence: TGCGCCAGCAGCCTCCCCTCCTACGAGCAGTACTTC.